The rows below give T cell receptor beta chains drawn from one sample of a study of vaccination effects on CD4 cells after COVID-19. Sequenced by immunoSEQ multiplex PCR; TCRdb stores in-frame clones only, minus some. The sample carries about 25,000 clones, around 69% recorded once. For these receptors, no antigen is known. Sequencing was performed on CD4+ T cells from PBMCs cultured with SARS-CoV-2 spike peptides, taken before COVID-19 vaccination. The receptors stem from a human donor who had a prior SARS-CoV-2 infection. Each CDR3 is given with its conserved first and last residue. D genes are given only for firm matches. The listing skips clone size in some rows; elsewhere it reads once, few, many or a size class.

d_call,j_call,clone_size,v_call,cdr3_aa,cdr3_nt
.,TRBJ2-1,.,TRBV12-3/TRBV12-4,CASSLGTWDQQFF,TGTGCCAGCAGTTTAGGTACGTGGGACCAACAGTTCTTC
TRBD2,TRBJ2-5,once,TRBV18,CASNRPGLAVGGQETQYF,TGTGCCAGCAACCGACCGGGACTAGCGGTAGGGGGCCAAGAGACCCAGTACTTC
.,TRBJ2-5,medium-sized,TRBV7-2,CASSLSLGETQYF,TGTGCCAGCAGCTTATCCCTGGGGGAGACCCAGTACTTC
.,TRBJ1-1,few,TRBV4-1,CASSQLLLRHSQAFF,TGCGCCAGCAGCCAACTCCTGCTTCGGCACTCCCAAGCTTTCTTT
TRBD1,TRBJ1-2,.,TRBV5-1,CASSLGQGTYGYTF,TGCGCCAGCAGCTTGGGACAGGGTACCTATGGCTACACCTTC
.,TRBJ1-4,.,TRBV5-1,CASSPEPQGANEKLFF,TGCGCCAGCAGCCCCGAACCTCAAGGGGCTAATGAAAAACTGTTTTTT
TRBD2,TRBJ2-7,.,TRBV18,CASSDSGGQSFDEQYF,TGTGCCAGCTCAGATAGCGGGGGGCAAAGCTTCGACGAGCAGTACTTC
TRBD2,TRBJ2-7,.,TRBV6-5,CASSSGTSWGEQYF,TGTGCCAGCAGCTCCGGGACTAGCTGGGGCGAGCAGTACTTC
TRBD1,TRBJ1-2,.,TRBV5-4,CASSPSGGGLGSLGGYTF,TGTGCCAGCAGTCCGTCAGGGGGCGGCTTAGGGAGCCTGGGCGGCTACACCTTC
.,TRBJ1-1,.,TRBV4-1,CASSQGLRRGSRQAFF,TGCGCCAGCAGCCAAGGATTACGGCGGGGGAGTCGACAAGCTTTCTTT
.,TRBJ2-1,.,TRBV4-2,CASSQDFIPQEHNEQFF,TGTGCCAGCAGCCAAGATTTCATCCCTCAGGAGCACAATGAGCAGTTCTTC
.,TRBJ2-7,.,TRBV6-5,CASRMTYGSYEQYF,TGTGCCAGCAGGATGACCTACGGCTCCTACGAGCAGTACTTC
TRBD1,TRBJ2-7,once,TRBV6-6,CASREPGQGRPYEQYF,TGTGCCAGCAGAGAGCCGGGACAGGGTCGTCCCTACGAGCAGTACTTC
TRBD1,TRBJ2-2,.,TRBV7-3,CASSPITGGGTGELFF,TGTGCCAGCAGCCCTATTACAGGGGGCGGCACCGGGGAGCTGTTTTTT
TRBD1,TRBJ1-4,.,TRBV9,CASSVGGAGTGAEKLFF,TGTGCCAGCAGCGTAGGAGGAGCCGGGACAGGGGCTGAAAAACTGTTTTTT
TRBD1,TRBJ1-3,few,TRBV6-5,CASRQGNSGNTIYF,TGTGCCAGCAGACAGGGGAACTCTGGAAACACCATATATTTT
.,TRBJ1-3,.,TRBV29-1,CSVGETGPGNTIYF,TGCAGCGTTGGGGAGACCGGGCCCGGAAACACCATATATTTT
.,TRBJ2-3,.,TRBV7-2,CASSSLADTQYF,TGTGCCAGCAGTTCCCTAGCAGATACGCAGTATTTT
TRBD2,TRBJ2-1,.,TRBV5-1,CASSIAGGGDEQFF,TGCGCCAGCAGCATAGCGGGAGGTGGGGATGAGCAGTTCTTC
.,TRBJ2-7,.,TRBV6-5,CASSLSTDYEQYF,TGTGCCAGCAGTTTATCGACAGACTACGAGCAGTACTTC
.,TRBJ2-3,.,TRBV18,CASSPPGADTQYF,TGTGCCAGCTCACCACCAGGGGCCGATACGCAGTATTTT
.,TRBJ1-1,.,TRBV2,CASRGFTEAFF,TGTGCCAGCAGGGGTTTCACTGAAGCTTTCTTT
.,TRBJ2-3,.,TRBV6-5,CASSYRGGGTDTQYF,TGTGCCAGCAGTTACCGAGGGGGGGGCACAGATACGCAGTATTTT
.,TRBJ1-6,.,TRBV30,CAWSVSNNSPLHF,TGTGCCTGGAGTGTATCGAATAATTCACCCCTCCACTTT
.,TRBJ2-5,.,TRBV7-7,CASSPGLSGETQYF,TGTGCTAGCAGCCCCGGTCTCTCGGGGGAGACCCAGTACTTC
.,TRBJ2-1,.,TRBV5-5,CASSSRHLSGDEQFF,TGTGCCAGCAGCTCGCGACACCTCTCCGGGGATGAGCAGTTCTTC
TRBD2,TRBJ2-1,.,TRBV2,CASSRSSGGANEQFF,TGTGCCAGCAGCCGCTCTAGCGGTGGGGCCAATGAGCAGTTCTTC
.,TRBJ1-6,.,TRBV5-1,CASSWGWGNSPLHF,TGCGCCAGCAGCTGGGGTTGGGGTAATTCACCCCTCCACTTT
.,TRBJ2-3,.,TRBV29-1,CSVRGWVADTQYF,TGCAGCGTTAGGGGGTGGGTGGCAGATACGCAGTATTTT
.,TRBJ2-5,.,TRBV5-1,CASSGGGQQETQYF,TGCGCCAGCAGCGGGGGGGGACAGCAAGAGACCCAGTACTTC
TRBD2,TRBJ2-1,.,TRBV7-3,CASSPTGTSIREQFF,TGTGCCAGCAGCCCCACCGGGACTAGCATACGTGAGCAGTTCTTC
.,TRBJ1-5,.,TRBV7-2,CASSLEGRGDQPQHF,TGTGCCAGCAGCTTAGAGGGCAGGGGAGATCAGCCCCAGCATTTT